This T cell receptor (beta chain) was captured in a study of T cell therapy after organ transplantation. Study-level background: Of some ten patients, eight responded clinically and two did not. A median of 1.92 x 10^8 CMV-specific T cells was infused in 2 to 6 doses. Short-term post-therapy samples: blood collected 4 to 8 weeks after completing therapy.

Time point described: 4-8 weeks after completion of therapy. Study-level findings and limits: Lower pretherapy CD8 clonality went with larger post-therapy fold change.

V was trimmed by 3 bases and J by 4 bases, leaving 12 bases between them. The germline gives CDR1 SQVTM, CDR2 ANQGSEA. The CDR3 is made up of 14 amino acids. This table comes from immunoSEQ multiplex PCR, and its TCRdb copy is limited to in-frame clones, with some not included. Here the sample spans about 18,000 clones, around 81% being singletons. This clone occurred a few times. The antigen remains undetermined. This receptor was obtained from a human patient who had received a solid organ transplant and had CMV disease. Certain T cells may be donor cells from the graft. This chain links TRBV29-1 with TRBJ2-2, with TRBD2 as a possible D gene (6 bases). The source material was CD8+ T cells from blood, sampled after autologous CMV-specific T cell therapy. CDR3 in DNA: TGCAGCGTTGAGGGGCAGGGAGGCACCGGGGAGCTGTTTTTT. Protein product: CSVEGQGGTGELFF.